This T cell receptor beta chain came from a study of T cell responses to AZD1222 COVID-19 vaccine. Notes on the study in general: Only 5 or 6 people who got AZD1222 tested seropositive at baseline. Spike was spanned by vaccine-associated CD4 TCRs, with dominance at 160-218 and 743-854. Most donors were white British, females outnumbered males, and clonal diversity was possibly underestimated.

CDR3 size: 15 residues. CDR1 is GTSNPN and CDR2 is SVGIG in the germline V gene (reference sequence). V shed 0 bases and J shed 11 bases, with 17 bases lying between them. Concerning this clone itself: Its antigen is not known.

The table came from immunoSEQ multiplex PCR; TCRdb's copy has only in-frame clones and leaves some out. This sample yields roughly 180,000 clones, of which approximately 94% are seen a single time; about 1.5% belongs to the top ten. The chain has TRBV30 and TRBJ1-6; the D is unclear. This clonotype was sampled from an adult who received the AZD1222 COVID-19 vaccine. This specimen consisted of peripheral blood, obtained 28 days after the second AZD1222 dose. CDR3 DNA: TGTGCCTGGAGTGTATTGGCCACCGGTCAGACACCCCTCCACTTT. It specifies CAWSVLATGQTPLHF. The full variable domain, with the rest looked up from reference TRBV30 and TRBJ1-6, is SQTIHQWPATLVQPVGSPLSLECTVEGTSNPNLYWYRQAAGRGLQLLFYSVGIGQISSEVPQNLSASRPQDRQFILSSKKLLLSDSGFYLCAWSVLATGQTPLHFGNGTRLTVT.